The text below deals with one T cell receptor (beta chain). Its target is not known. Germline CDR1 is LGHDT and CDR2 is YNNKEL (reference sequence). V gave up 4 bases and J gave up 5 bases, with 14 bases separating them. The CDR3 spans 14 residues. The data were taken from a study of T cell responses to AZD1222 COVID-19 vaccine. Sequencing used immunoSEQ multiplex PCR; TCRdb keeps in-frame clones, though not all of them. This repertoire shows some 150,000 clones, around 92% found once; its top ten account for 3.5% to 4.5%. Findings and limits, study-wide: None of the repertoires were sampled until the peak T cell response had passed.

The V gene is TRBV3-1 (or the pseudogene TRBV3-2), the J gene TRBJ1-2; D gene uncertain. Specimen: peripheral blood, collected 28 days after the second AZD1222 dose. The receptor was isolated from an adult who received the AZD1222 COVID-19 vaccine. CDR3 amino acids: CASSRWEGEYGYTF. The CDR3 region has the DNA TGTGCCAGCAGCCGGTGGGAGGGAGAATATGGCTACACCTTC.